The source of this T cell receptor beta chain is a study of T cell responses to AZD1222 COVID-19 vaccine. The study's findings and limits: Two AZD1222 doses significantly raised spike-specific TCR breadth and depth over controls. Most donors were white British, females outnumbered males, and clonal diversity was possibly underestimated.

Some clones are missing from TCRdb's copy, which holds only in-frame ones; the method was immunoSEQ multiplex PCR. Among 99,000 or so clones, more than 75% were seen once, and the ten largest hold about 3.1%. This clone appeared many times. Its antigen remains unknown. There are 12 residues in the CDR3. Germline values: CDR1 SNHLY, CDR2 FYNNEI. V lost 4 bases, J lost 7 bases, and 10 bases lay in between. Sequenced material: peripheral blood, taken 28 days after the second dose of the MenACWY control vaccine. This TCR was recovered from an adult who received the MenACWY meningococcal vaccine as a control. The chain combines TRBV2 with TRBJ1-2; D may be TRBD1 (5 bases). This chain's CDR3 is CASSGQQTGYTF. The CDR3 nucleotides read TGTGCCAGCAGTGGACAGCAGACTGGCTACACCTTC.